These 21 T cell receptor beta chains came from one sample sequenced in a study of blood T cell repertoires in COVID-19. Repertoires were generated with immunoSEQ multiplex PCR, while TCRdb's copy carries only in-frame clones and drops some. The sample yields some 280,000 clones, 75% to 90% seen once. The sample comprised peripheral blood. These receptors originate from a woman between 35 and 50 years old who had recovered from COVID-19.

This rearrangement joins TRBV2 to TRBJ1-1; 9 bases are a match to TRBD1. This CDR3 has 16 amino acids. The germline V gene has CDR1 SNHLY and CDR2 FYNNEI. The J segment lost 3 bases and the V segment lost 6 bases, leaving 11 bases of the junction unmatched. In nucleotides, the CDR3 is TGTGCCAGCAGGACGTCCCGGGACAGGGCGGACACTGAAGCTTTCTTT. Translated: CASRTSRDRADTEAFF.

The chain recombines TRBV5-1 with TRBJ2-3; D remains unclear. The ends were cut back, 4 bases at V and 0 bases at J, with 9 bases in the middle. The length of the CDR3 is 14 residues. CDR1 and CDR2 (germline): SGHRS, YFSETQ. The CDR3 region is CASSRVSSTDTQYF. DNA of the CDR3: TGCGCCAGCAGCAGAGTGTCGAGCACAGATACGCAGTATTTT. Drawing the rest from reference TRBV5-1 and TRBJ2-3, the complete variable domain is KAGVTQTPRYLIKTRGQQVTLSCSPISGHRSVSWYQQTPGQGLQFLFEYFSETQRNKGNFPGRFSGRQFSNSRSEMNVSTLELGDSALYLCASSRVSSTDTQYFGPGTRLTVL.

The chain uses TRBV27 and TRBJ2-7, with 7 nucleotides matching TRBD2. The CDR3 covers 14 residues. Germline V gene lookup returns CDR1 MNHEY and CDR2 SMNVEV (reference sequence). The V and J ends lost 4 bases and 5 bases, in that order; junction bases with no gene match: 8. CDR3 amino acids: CASSSSGIRNEQYF. Written as DNA, the CDR3 is TGTGCCAGCAGTTCCAGCGGGATCAGAAACGAGCAGTACTTC.

V and J are TRBV6-5 and TRBJ1-3; TRBD1 agrees at 7 bases. Trimming removed 0 bases from V and 2 bases from J; junction bases left unmatched: 1. The length of the CDR3 is 15 residues. Germline CDR1 is MNHEY and CDR2 is SVGAGI. As DNA, the CDR3 is TGTGCCAGCAGTTACTCGGGGACAGCTGGAAACACCATATATTTT. Protein product: CASSYSGTAGNTIYF.

V gene TRBV3-1 (or the pseudogene TRBV3-2) combines with J gene TRBJ2-7; 7 nucleotides match TRBD2. Unmatched junction bases numbered 5, after V lost 1 base and J lost 2 bases. The germline V gene encodes CDR1 LGHDT and CDR2 YNNKEL (reference sequence). The CDR3 totals 15 residues. CDR3 sequence: CASSQAAGIPYEQYF. DNA of the CDR3: TGTGCCAGCAGCCAAGCAGCGGGGATCCCCTACGAGCAGTACTTC.

In DNA, the CDR3 is TGTGCCAGCACCAATCTAGCGGTGCCCACAGATACGCAGTATTTT. Translating gives CASTNLAVPTDTQYF. This chain connects TRBV5-5 to TRBJ2-3; 7 positions agree with TRBD2. Germline lookup yields CDR1 SGHKS and CDR2 YYEKEE (reference sequence). With V trimmed by 6 bases and J by 2 bases, 9 bases remained unmatched. This CDR3 comprises 15 residues. Together with reference TRBV5-5 and TRBJ2-3, the CDR3 gives the full variable domain: DAGVTQSPTHLIKTRGQQVTLRCSPISGHKSVSWYQQVLGQGPQFIFQYYEKEERGRGNFPDRFSARQFPNYSSELNVNALLLGDSALYLCASTNLAVPTDTQYFGPGTRLTVL.

The V gene is TRBV3-1 (or the pseudogene TRBV3-2), the J gene TRBJ2-1; 10 nucleotides line up with TRBD1. This CDR3 is 15 amino acids long. The germline CDR1 and CDR2 sequences are LGHDT and YNNKEL (reference sequence). V shed 4 bases, J shed 2 bases, and the junction held 2 bases outside the gene matches. The CDR3 sequence: CASSPGQGTYNEQFF. Written as DNA, the CDR3 is TGTGCCAGCAGCCCGGGACAGGGGACCTACAATGAGCAGTTCTTC.

The gene calls are TRBV5-8 and TRBJ2-7; 11 bases match TRBD2. From germline, CDR1 is SGHTS and CDR2 YDEGEE. The trim removed 0 bases at V and 0 bases at J, leaving 5 bases unmatched. There are 17 residues in the CDR3. The CDR3 reads CASSLAGGLAVSYEQYF. DNA for the CDR3: TGTGCCAGCAGCTTGGCCGGGGGACTAGCGGTCTCCTACGAGCAGTACTTC.

The CDR3 here is CASSLGRGRAYEQFF. CDR3 bases: TGTGCCAGCAGCTTAGGCCGCGGGAGGGCCTATGAGCAGTTCTTC. The chain couples TRBV7-2 to TRBJ2-1, with TRBD2 matching over 9 bases. The junction had 6 bases not matched to a gene; V was cut back by 1 base and J by 8 bases. CDR3 length: 15 residues. Looked up from germline, CDR1 is SGHTA and CDR2 is FQGNSA.

The gene calls are TRBV5-8 and TRBJ1-6, with TRBD1 identical over 12 bases. CDR1 SGHTS and CDR2 YDEGEE come from the germline V gene. The CDR3 consists of 16 residues. With V trimmed by 4 bases and J by 14 bases, 13 bases remained unmatched. CDR3 protein: CASSLSAGTGGTTLHF. CDR3 bases: TGTGCCAGCAGCCTCTCCGCCGGGACAGGGGGCACCACCCTCCACTTT.

The chain joins TRBV3-1 (or the pseudogene TRBV3-2) to TRBJ2-5; 15 positions match TRBD2. Germline-derived CDR1 and CDR2 are LGHDT and YNNKEL (reference sequence). This CDR3 spans 18 amino acids. After removal of 4 bases from V and 5 bases from J, the junction contained 11 bases not matched to a gene. CDR3 in amino acids: CASSPGTSGRPAGETQYF. The CDR3 region has the DNA TGTGCCAGCAGCCCCGGGACTAGCGGGAGGCCGGCGGGGGAGACCCAGTACTTC.

This chain links TRBV18 with TRBJ2-7; 7 bases agree with TRBD1. The trim removed 3 bases at V and 2 bases at J, leaving 7 bases unmatched. The CDR3 length is 15 residues. CDR1 and CDR2 (germline): KGHSH, LQKENI. The CDR3 nucleotides are TGTGCCAGCTCACCTTGGGACAGTAAAACCTACGAGCAGTACTTC. Translated, it gives CASSPWDSKTYEQYF. Complete variable domain (other parts from reference TRBV18 and TRBJ2-7): NAGVMQNPRHLVRRRGQEARLRCSPMKGHSHVYWYRQLPEEGLKFMVYLQKENIIDESGMPKERFSAEFPKEGPSILRIQQVVRGDSAAYFCASSPWDSKTYEQYFGPGTRLTVT.

The chain combines TRBV5-1 with TRBJ2-2; 8 bases are shared with TRBD1. Trimming removed 7 bases from V and 4 bases from J; junction bases left unmatched: 6. CDR3 length: 14 residues. Germline V gene sequence: CDR1 SGHRS, CDR2 YFSETQ. In nucleotides, the CDR3 is TGCGCCAGCTCCGACAGGGGAGGCACCGGGGAGCTGTTTTTT. Encoded protein: CASSDRGGTGELFF.

V usage is TRBV19 and J usage is TRBJ2-2; possible D gene TRBD2, 6 bases. The CDR3 is made up of 15 amino acids. V lost 5 bases to trimming and J lost 0 bases, with 10 bases between them. CDR1 and CDR2 (germline): LNHDA, SQIVND (reference sequence). As DNA, the CDR3 is TGTGCCAGTAGTGGAATAGCGGCGAACACCGGGGAGCTGTTTTTT. Its protein product is CASSGIAANTGELFF. Looking up the rest from reference TRBV19 and TRBJ2-2 gives the full variable domain: DGGITQSPKYLFRKEGQNVTLSCEQNLNHDAMYWYRQDPGQGLRLIYYSQIVNDFQKGDIAEGYSVSREKKESFPLTVTSAQKNPTAFYLCASSGIAANTGELFFGEGSRLTVL.

The chain combines TRBV6-5 with TRBJ2-5; tentative D call: TRBD1 (5 bases). Germline-derived CDR1 and CDR2 are MNHEY and SVGAGI. The V and J ends lost 6 bases and 5 bases respectively, with 16 bases between them. The CDR3 is made up of 14 amino acids. CDR3 residues: CASSIVPGLETQYF. Here the CDR3 DNA reads TGTGCCAGCAGCATCGTTCCAGGGCTGGAGACCCAGTACTTC.

This CDR3 reads CASSIASGQETQYF. The CDR3 DNA reads as TGTGCCAGCAGCATTGCTAGCGGCCAAGAGACCCAGTACTTC. This chain links TRBV6-6 with TRBJ2-5, with 7 bases fitting TRBD2. CDR1 is MNHNY, CDR2 SVGAGI, per germline (reference sequence). The CDR3 sequence is 14 residues long. V was clipped by 6 bases and J by 1 base; unmatched bases: 5.

The chain carries TRBV9 and TRBJ2-5; D unresolved. This CDR3 is built from 12 residues. With 7 bases removed from V and 3 bases from J, the gap between germline ends came to 10 bases. Germline V lookup: CDR1 SGDLS, CDR2 YYNGEE. The CDR3 sequence is CASGPTEETQYF. CDR3 nucleotide sequence: TGTGCCAGCGGGCCAACAGAAGAGACCCAGTACTTC.

The J gene is TRBJ1-1, the V gene TRBV5-1, with D possibly TRBD1 on 5 matching bases. V shed 0 bases and J shed 0 bases, with 12 bases lying between them. The germline V gene encodes CDR1 SGHRS and CDR2 YFSETQ. This CDR3 has 16 residues. CDR3 sequence (DNA): TGCGCCAGCAGCTTGGATGGCAGGGCGATGAACACTGAAGCTTTCTTT. It codes for CASSLDGRAMNTEAFF. The full variable domain, with the rest looked up from reference TRBV5-1 and TRBJ1-1, is KAGVTQTPRYLIKTRGQQVTLSCSPISGHRSVSWYQQTPGQGLQFLFEYFSETQRNKGNFPGRFSGRQFSNSRSEMNVSTLELGDSALYLCASSLDGRAMNTEAFFGQGTRLTVV.

The gene calls are TRBV19 and TRBJ1-2; D call uncertain. Trimming removed 4 bases from V and 8 bases from J, with 20 bases in between. Per germline, CDR1 LNHDA and CDR2 SQIVND (reference sequence). CDR3 length: 15 residues. Written as DNA, the CDR3 is TGTGCCAGTAGTACTCCTTACGAGGGCATGGGGGGCTACACCTTC. Encoded protein: CASSTPYEGMGGYTF.

The chain carries TRBV19 and TRBJ1-5, with D possibly matching TRBD1 (5 bases). The ends were cut back, 1 base at V and 1 base at J, with 11 bases in the middle. The CDR3 sequence is 16 residues long. CDR1 is LNHDA, CDR2 SQIVND, per germline (reference sequence). CDR3 region: CASSIGWGKSNQPQHF. As DNA, the CDR3 is TGTGCCAGTAGTATAGGGTGGGGCAAGAGCAATCAGCCCCAGCATTTT. Drawing the rest from reference TRBV19 and TRBJ1-5, the complete variable domain is DGGITQSPKYLFRKEGQNVTLSCEQNLNHDAMYWYRQDPGQGLRLIYYSQIVNDFQKGDIAEGYSVSREKKESFPLTVTSAQKNPTAFYLCASSIGWGKSNQPQHFGDGTRLSIL.

This chain joins TRBV5-1 and TRBJ2-7; 7 bases map to TRBD1. The trim removed 1 base at V and 2 bases at J, leaving 6 bases unmatched. This CDR3 has 15 residues. The germline gives CDR1 SGHRS, CDR2 YFSETQ. Here the CDR3 DNA reads TGCGCCAGCAGCTTGCGTGGCAGGGGGACCTACGAGCAGTACTTC. Translation gives CASSLRGRGTYEQYF.